This TCR beta chain was documented in a study of T cell changes during pregnancy in multiple sclerosis. The CDR3 contains 16 residues. The ends lost 5 bases at V and 4 bases at J; junction bases unmatched: 11. The germline V gene has CDR1 SGHTA and CDR2 FQGTGA. Produced via immunoSEQ multiplex PCR; TCRdb's table is partial and in-frame only. Of fewer than 85,000 clones in the sample, 90% to 95% were seen once. The V gene is TRBV7-3, the J gene TRBJ2-3; 8 positions match TRBD2. The sample here was peripheral blood, taken after pregnancy. The receptor's source is a female donor in good health, enrolled as a control in a pregnancy study. The chain's CDR3 is CASSPLAGGRADTQYF. For the CDR3, the DNA is TGTGCCAGCAGCCCTCTTGCGGGAGGACGGGCAGATACGCAGTATTTT.